This T cell receptor beta chain is drawn from a study of blood T cell repertoires in COVID-19. Study summary: The study drew acute and convalescent COVID-19 samples from the United States, Italy and Spain.

This clone was observed a single time. Profiling relied on immunoSEQ multiplex PCR, and the TCRdb table lists in-frame clones only, not all of them. The table records under 150,000 clones, roughly 69% of them present only once. CDR1 and CDR2 (germline): SGHTA, FQGNSA. CDR3 length equals 15 residues. The V gene lost 2 bases and the J gene lost 1 base, with 12 bases spanning the gap. This TCR was recovered from a woman in her 70s with acute or convalescent COVID-19. Sequencing was performed on peripheral blood. The V and J genes are TRBV7-2 and TRBJ2-7; D is perhaps TRBD1 (7 bases). CDR3 bases: TGTGCCAGCAGCTTACGGGAGACAGGGTCCTACGAGCAGTACTTC. Protein sequence: CASSLRETGSYEQYF.